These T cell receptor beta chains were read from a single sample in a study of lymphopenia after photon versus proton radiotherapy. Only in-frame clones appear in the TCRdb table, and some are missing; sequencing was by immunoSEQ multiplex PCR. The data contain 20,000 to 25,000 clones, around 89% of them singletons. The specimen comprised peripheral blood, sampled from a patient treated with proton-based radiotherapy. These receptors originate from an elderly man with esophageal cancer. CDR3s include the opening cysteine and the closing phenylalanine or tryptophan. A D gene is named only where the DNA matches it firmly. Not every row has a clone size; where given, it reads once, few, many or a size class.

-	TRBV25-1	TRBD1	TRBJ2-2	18	CASSEWTGQGSITGELFF	TGTGCCAGCAGTGAATGGACAGGGCAGGGATCAATCACCGGGGAGCTGTTTTTT
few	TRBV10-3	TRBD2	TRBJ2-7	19	CAISFPRGGRGDATYEQYF	TGTGCCATCAGTTTCCCTCGGGGAGGTCGGGGGGACGCTACCTACGAGCAGTACTTC
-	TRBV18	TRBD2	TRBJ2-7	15	CASSPGTSPNYEQYF	TGTGCCAGCTCACCCGGGACTAGCCCCAACTACGAGCAGTACTTC
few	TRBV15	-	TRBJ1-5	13	CATSRDQGQPQHF	TGTGCCACCAGCAGAGATCAAGGGCAGCCCCAGCATTTT
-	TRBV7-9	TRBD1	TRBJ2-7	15	CASSFRDRRWHEQYF	TGTGCCAGCAGCTTCAGGGACAGGAGGTGGCACGAGCAGTACTTC
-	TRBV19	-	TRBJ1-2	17	CASSIDRLVGAPYGYTF	TGTGCCAGTAGTATAGATCGTCTCGTGGGAGCCCCCTATGGCTACACCTTC
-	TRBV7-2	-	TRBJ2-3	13	CASAGRNADTQYF	TGTGCCAGCGCGGGAAGGAACGCAGATACGCAGTATTTT
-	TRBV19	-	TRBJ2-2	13	CASSIGITGELFF	TGTGCCAGTAGTATAGGAATAACCGGGGAGCTGTTTTTT
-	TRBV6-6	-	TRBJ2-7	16	CASSLHAGTEGYEQYF	TGTGCCAGCAGTCTCCACGCCGGGACTGAGGGCTACGAGCAGTACTTC
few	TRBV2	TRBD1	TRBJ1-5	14	CASTGQGANQPQHF	TGTGCCAGCACGGGACAGGGGGCGAATCAGCCCCAGCATTTT
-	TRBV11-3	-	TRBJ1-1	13	CASSLDRNTEAFF	TGTGCCAGCAGCTTAGACAGGAACACTGAAGCTTTCTTT
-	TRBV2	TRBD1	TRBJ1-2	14	CASSSTGGENGYTF	TGTGCCAGCAGCTCAACAGGGGGTGAAAATGGCTACACCTTC
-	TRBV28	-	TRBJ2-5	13	CASAPTDIETQYF	TGTGCCAGCGCTCCGACAGATATAGAGACCCAGTACTTC
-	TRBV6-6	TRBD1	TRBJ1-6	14	CASSLDRSNSPLHF	TGTGCCAGCAGTTTGGACAGGTCGAATTCACCCCTCCACTTT
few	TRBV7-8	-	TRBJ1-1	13	CASSFTQGTEAFF	TGTGCCAGCAGCTTTACGCAGGGTACTGAAGCTTTCTTT
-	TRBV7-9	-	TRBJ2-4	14	CASSSRGAKNIQYF	TGTGCCAGCAGCTCACGAGGGGCCAAAAACATTCAGTACTTC
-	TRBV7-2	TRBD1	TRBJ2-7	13	CASSWGQGDEQYF	TGTGCCAGCAGCTGGGGACAGGGAGACGAGCAGTACTTC
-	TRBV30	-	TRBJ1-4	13	CAWGVVGNEKLFF	TGTGCCTGGGGGGTAGTGGGGAATGAAAAACTGTTTTTT
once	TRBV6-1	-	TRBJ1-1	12	CACAWGRTEAFF	TGTGCCTGCGCGTGGGGGAGGACTGAAGCTTTCTTT
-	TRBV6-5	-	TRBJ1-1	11	CASSNEREAFF	TGTGCCAGCTCCAACGAGAGGGAAGCTTTCTTT
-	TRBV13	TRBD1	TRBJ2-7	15	CASSLGDRGSYEQYF	TGTGCCAGCAGCTTAGGGGACAGGGGGTCGTACGAGCAGTACTTC
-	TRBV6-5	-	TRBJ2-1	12	CASEIVANEQFF	TGTGCCAGCGAGATCGTTGCCAATGAGCAGTTCTTC
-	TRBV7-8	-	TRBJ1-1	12	CASSLGYTEAFF	TGTGCCAGCAGCTTAGGGTACACTGAAGCTTTCTTT
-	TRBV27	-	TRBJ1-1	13	CASSLIQGLEAFF	TGTGCCAGCAGTCTCATACAGGGCCTTGAAGCTTTCTTT
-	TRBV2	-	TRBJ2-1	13	CASFWGSYNEQFF	TGTGCCAGCTTTTGGGGTTCCTACAATGAGCAGTTCTTC
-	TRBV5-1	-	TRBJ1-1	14	CASSLGTVNTEAFF	TGCGCCAGCAGCTTGGGGACAGTTAACACTGAAGCTTTCTTT
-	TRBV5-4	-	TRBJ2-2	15	CASGKGDPNTGELFF	TGTGCCAGCGGCAAGGGGGACCCCAACACCGGGGAGCTGTTTTTT
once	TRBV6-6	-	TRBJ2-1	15	CASSFEQAIYNEQFF	TGTGCCAGCAGTTTTGAGCAAGCAATCTACAATGAGCAGTTCTTC
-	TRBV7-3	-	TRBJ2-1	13	CASSLMSYNEQFF	TGTGCCAGCAGCTTAATGTCCTACAATGAGCAGTTCTTC
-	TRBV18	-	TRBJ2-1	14	CASSPSGFDNEQFF	TGTGCCAGCTCACCCTCAGGGTTTGATAATGAGCAGTTCTTC
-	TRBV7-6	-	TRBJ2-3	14	CASSATRATDTQYF	TGTGCCAGCAGCGCGACTAGAGCCACAGATACGCAGTATTTT
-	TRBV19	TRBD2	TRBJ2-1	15	CASSIQTSGWDEQFF	TGTGCCAGTAGTATCCAGACTAGCGGGTGGGATGAGCAGTTCTTC
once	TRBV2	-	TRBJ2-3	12	CASSGFTDTQYF	TGTGCCAGTAGCGGCTTCACAGATACGCAGTATTTT
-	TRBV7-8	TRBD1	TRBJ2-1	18	CASSLRGTGGGFPNEQFF	TGTGCCAGCAGCTTAAGGGGGACAGGGGGTGGGTTTCCCAATGAGCAGTTCTTC
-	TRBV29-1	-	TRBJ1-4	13	CSVQGRRSEKLFF	TGCAGCGTTCAGGGTAGAAGGAGTGAAAAACTGTTTTTT
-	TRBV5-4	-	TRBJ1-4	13	CASSVGRGEKLFF	TGTGCCAGCAGCGTGGGTCGGGGTGAAAAACTGTTTTTT
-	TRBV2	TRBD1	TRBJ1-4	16	CASRTPTGETNEKLFF	TGTGCCAGCAGGACCCCGACAGGGGAGACTAATGAAAAACTGTTTTTT
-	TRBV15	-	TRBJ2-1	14	CATSRDPSGNEQFF	TGTGCCACCAGCAGAGATCCTTCGGGCAATGAGCAGTTCTTC
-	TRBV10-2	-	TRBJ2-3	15	CASSPPRGSTDTQYF	TGCGCCAGCAGTCCTCCAAGGGGGTCCACAGATACGCAGTATTTT
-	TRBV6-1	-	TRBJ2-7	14	CASTWDWGSYEQYF	TGTGCCAGCACCTGGGACTGGGGATCCTACGAGCAGTACTTC
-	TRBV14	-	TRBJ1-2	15	CASSPYRALNYGYTF	TGTGCCAGCAGCCCCTACAGGGCCCTCAACTATGGCTACACCTTC
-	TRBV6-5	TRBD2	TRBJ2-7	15	CASSYSGGNTYEQYF	TGTGCCAGCAGTTACTCGGGGGGGAACACCTACGAGCAGTACTTC
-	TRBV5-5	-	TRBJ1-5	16	CASSKAAGWSNQPQHF	TGTGCCAGCAGCAAAGCGGCAGGGTGGAGCAATCAGCCCCAGCATTTT
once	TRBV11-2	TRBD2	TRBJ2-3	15	CASSLRGGSSDTQYF	TGTGCCAGCAGCTTACGGGGGGGTTCATCAGATACGCAGTATTTT
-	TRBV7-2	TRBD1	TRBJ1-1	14	CASSFRGGVGEAFF	TGTGCCAGCAGCTTCAGGGGGGGTGTAGGTGAAGCTTTCTTT
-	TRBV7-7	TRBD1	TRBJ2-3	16	CASSLASGTGADTQYF	TGTGCTAGCAGCTTAGCCTCCGGGACAGGGGCAGATACGCAGTATTTT
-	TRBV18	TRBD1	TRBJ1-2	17	CASSPPNTGTERYGYTF	TGTGCCAGCTCACCACCGAACACCGGGACAGAACGATATGGCTACACCTTC
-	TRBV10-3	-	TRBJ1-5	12	CAISENNQPQHF	TGTGCCATCAGTGAAAACAATCAGCCCCAGCATTTT
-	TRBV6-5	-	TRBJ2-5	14	CASSYGGAGETQYF	TGTGCCAGCAGTTACGGGGGGGCAGGGGAGACCCAGTACTTC
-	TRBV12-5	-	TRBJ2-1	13	CAVGARLGNEQFF	TGTGCTGTTGGGGCTCGTCTCGGCAATGAGCAGTTCTTC
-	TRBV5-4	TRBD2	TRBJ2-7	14	CASSLWTSSYEQYF	TGTGCCAGCAGCCTATGGACTAGCTCCTACGAGCAGTACTTC
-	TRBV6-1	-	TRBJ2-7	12	CASSAASGEQYF	TGTGCCAGCAGCGCCGCTTCGGGCGAGCAGTACTTC
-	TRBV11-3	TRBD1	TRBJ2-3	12	CASSLPGGTQYF	TGTGCCAGCAGCTTGCCAGGGGGTACGCAGTATTTT
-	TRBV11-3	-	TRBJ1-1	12	CASSRDNTEAFF	TGTGCCAGCAGCCGGGACAATACTGAAGCTTTCTTT
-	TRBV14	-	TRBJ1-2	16	CASSQVGAGNIYGYTF	TGTGCCAGCAGCCAAGTCGGGGCAGGCAATATCTATGGCTACACCTTC
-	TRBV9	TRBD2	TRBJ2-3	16	CASSPHGLAGEHTQYF	TGTGCCAGCAGCCCCCATGGACTAGCGGGGGAACATACGCAGTATTTT
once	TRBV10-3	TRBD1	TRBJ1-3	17	CAISERAGGEGGNTIYF	TGTGCCATCAGTGAGCGGGCAGGGGGCGAAGGTGGAAACACCATATATTTT
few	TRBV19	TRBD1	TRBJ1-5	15	CASSGTGRLNQPQHF	TGTGCCAGCTCCGGGACAGGTCGACTTAATCAGCCCCAGCATTTT
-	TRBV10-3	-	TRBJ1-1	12	CATARANTEAFF	TGTGCCACCGCCAGGGCGAACACTGAAGCTTTCTTT